The 26 T cell receptor beta chains listed next were all sequenced from one sample in a study of T-cell reconstitution after alpha-beta-depleted transplantation in children. Preparation of the TCRbeta library involved a method that used unique molecular identifiers. TCRdb independently ran MiXCR on the PCR reads; one entry per CDR3 protein. The table records a few hundred thousand distinct CDR3 sequences, over 25% of them present only once. The sequences come from PBMCs, collected before TCRalphabeta/CD19-depleted stem cell transplant. The receptors come from a boy under two years old with Wiskott-Aldrich syndrome, due to receive a stem cell transplant.

In its sample, this clonotype was seen a few times. The J gene is TRBJ1-4, the V gene TRBV10-3, with D hard to call. The CDR3 runs to 14 residues. Trimming took 2 bases from V and 0 from J, leaving 4 bases between them. The germline V gene has CDR1 ENHRY and CDR2 SYGVKD. CDR3: CAISETATNEKLFF. The CDR3 DNA sequence: TGTGCCATCAGTGAGACAGCAACTAATGAAAAACTGTTTTTT.

This rearrangement joins TRBV4-1 to TRBJ1-5; a weak D match, TRBD1 (5 bases). CDR3 length: 14 amino acids. In germline, CDR1 is MGHRA, CDR2 YSYEKL. The V and J ends lost 4 bases and 7 bases respectively, with 14 bases between them. This chain's CDR3 is CASSPSQANQPQHF. In DNA, the CDR3 is TGCGCCAGCAGCCCGTCACAGGCAAACCAGCCCCAGCATTTT.

This clonotype was counted only a few times. The chain is built from TRBV5-1 and TRBJ2-7; TRBD1 might be the D (6 bases). Trimming took off 0 bases at V and 3 bases at J, with 13 bases between the two ends. The CDR3 contains 15 residues. CDR1 SGHRS and CDR2 YFSETQ come from the germline V gene. CDR3 sequence (DNA): TGCGCCAGCAGCTTGGTATCGGGACACCACTACGAGCAGTACTTC. Translation gives CASSLVSGHHYEQYF.

The chain recombines TRBV25-1 with TRBJ2-7, with 7 bases fitting TRBD1. V was pared by 4 bases and J by 3 bases, with 3 bases of the junction left unmatched. This CDR3 spans 13 amino acids. Germline CDR1 MGHDK, CDR2 SYGVNS. This CDR3 reads CASSVTGDYEQYF. The CDR3 DNA sequence: TGTGCCAGCAGTGTAACAGGGGACTACGAGCAGTACTTC.

The DNA of the CDR3 is TGTGCCAGCAGCTTAGTTTCCCTAGCGGTCTCCTACAATGAGCAGTTCTTC. Amino acids: CASSLVSLAVSYNEQFF. The V and J genes are TRBV11-2 and TRBJ2-1; 7 nucleotides agree with TRBD2. Germline values: CDR1 SGHAT, CDR2 FQNNGV. V was clipped by 1 base and J by 0 bases; unmatched bases: 6. This CDR3 spans 17 amino acids.

The chain links TRBV5-1 to TRBJ2-7; weak D call: TRBD1 (7 bases). V was pared by 0 bases and J by 6 bases, with 13 bases between. This CDR3 comprises 14 residues. Germline V gene data show CDR1 as SGHRS and CDR2 as YFSETQ. The CDR3, as DNA: TGCGCCAGCAGCTTGGGGCAGGGGGGTTCCGAGCAGTACTTC. Translating gives CASSLGQGGSEQYF.

This chain links TRBV4-2 with TRBJ1-1; D gene unclear. CDR1 and CDR2 (germline): LGHNA, YNFKEQ. The CDR3 length is 15 residues. Trimming removed 5 bases from V and 1 base from J, with 14 bases in between. CDR3 nucleotides: TGTGCCAGCAGCTCCCCGACTGCCGCGAACACTGAAGCTTTCTTT. Residues: CASSSPTAANTEAFF.

This clonotype showed up just a few times. This chain uses TRBV24-1 with TRBJ2-2; D gene uncertain. The V gene lost 9 bases and the J gene lost 5 bases, with 15 bases spanning the gap. This CDR3 spans 14 amino acids. Germline CDR1 is KGHDR and CDR2 is SFDVKD. The CDR3 DNA reads TGTGCCACCGGCAGCCAGCCTGGGACCGGGGAGCTGTTTTTT. This translates into CATGSQPGTGELFF.

The rearrangement links TRBV20-1 to TRBJ2-7; D might be TRBD2 (6 bases). The CDR3 runs 14 residues. Germline assignment: CDR1 DFQATT and CDR2 SNEGSKA (reference sequence). V lost 0 bases and J lost 7, with 16 bases in between. This CDR3 reads CSARDLRRDLEQYF. The DNA for the CDR3 is TGCAGTGCTAGAGATTTGCGACGGGACTTAGAGCAGTACTTC.

This clonotype was seen ten or more times. The gene calls are TRBV20-1 and TRBJ2-2; TRBD2 aligns across 13 bases. The CDR3 totals 15 residues. The germline V gene has CDR1 DFQATT and CDR2 SNEGSKA (reference sequence). After removal of 6 bases from V and 4 bases from J, the junction contained 5 bases not matched to a gene. The CDR3 bases are TGCAGTGCCCCTCGACTAGCGGGAGGCACCGGGGAGCTGTTTTTT. Its translation: CSAPRLAGGTGELFF.

There are a few counts of this clonotype. Relative to the germline gene, one junction end is altered; a read error may explain this. The CDR3: CASTLVAGPEQFF. CDR3 in DNA: TGCGCCAGCACCTTGGTGGCAGGCCCTGAGCAGTTCTTC. V gene TRBV5-1 combines with J gene TRBJ2-1; D gene uncertain. Germline loops: CDR1 SGHRS, CDR2 YFSETQ. The CDR3 runs to 13 residues.

The V and J genes are TRBV3-1 and TRBJ1-6; D unresolved. Between the trimmed V and J ends, which lost 2 bases and 5 bases, there was a span of 4 bases. Germline V lookup: CDR1 LGHDT, CDR2 YNNKEL (reference sequence). This CDR3 comprises 13 residues. This chain's CDR3 is CASSQTDNSPLHF. As DNA, the CDR3 is TGTGCCAGCAGCCAAACAGATAATTCACCCCTCCACTTT.

This clonotype was counted at least ten times. The chain is built from TRBV3-1 and TRBJ2-5; no clear D gene. Trimming shortened V by 4 bases and J by 0 bases, and 12 bases separated the two germline ends. Germline values: CDR1 LGHDT, CDR2 YNNKEL (reference sequence). CDR3 length: 15 amino acids. For the CDR3, the DNA is TGTGCCAGCAGCCTTCTGATGGCGGACCAAGAGACCCAGTACTTC. It specifies CASSLLMADQETQYF.

V gene TRBV27 combines with J gene TRBJ1-2; D is possibly TRBD1 (5 bases). The CDR3 consists of 16 residues. Germline V gene lookup returns CDR1 MNHEY and CDR2 SMNVEV (reference sequence). V was cut by 7 bases and J by 0 bases, with 18 bases left in between. As DNA, the CDR3 is TGTGCCAGCAATACCGCGGAGGGGCCCCCTAACTATGGCTACACCTTC. It translates to CASNTAEGPPNYGYTF.

The chain is built from TRBV12-3 or TRBV12-4 and TRBJ2-4, with D possibly matching TRBD2 (6 bases). The V end lost 4 bases, the J end lost 8 bases, and 15 bases lay between the germline ends. The CDR3 has 14 amino acids. CDR3 sequence reads: CASSSKGSGDIQYF. CDR3 DNA sequence: TGTGCCAGCAGTTCGAAGGGGTCGGGAGACATTCAGTACTTC.

V usage is TRBV28 and J usage is TRBJ2-3; 9 bases are a match to TRBD2. Germline CDR1 and CDR2: MDHEN and SYDVKM. The CDR3 is 14 amino acids. V lost 7 bases to trimming and J lost 4 bases; unmatched junction nucleotides: 6. The CDR3: CASISGRLSDTQYF. The CDR3 DNA reads as TGTGCCAGCATCAGCGGGAGGTTATCAGATACGCAGTATTTT. Drawing the rest from reference TRBV28 and TRBJ2-3, the complete variable domain is DVKVTQSSRYLVKRTGEKVFLECVQDMDHENMFWYRQDPGLGLRLIYFSYDVKMKEKGDIPEGYSVSREKKERFSLILESASTNQTSMYLCASISGRLSDTQYFGPGTRLTVL.

The CDR3, as DNA: TGTGCCAGCAGTTTAAAGGCAGTCAATCAGCCCCAGCATTTT. This codes for CASSLKAVNQPQHF. This chain connects TRBV12-3 or TRBV12-4 to TRBJ1-5, with no clear D. V lost 2 bases, J lost 3 bases, and 8 bases lay in between. The CDR3 runs 14 residues.

This clonotype was detected a few times. The chain links TRBV20-1 to TRBJ2-1; 10 nucleotides match TRBD2. This CDR3 is 14 amino acids long. V lost 4 bases and J lost 8; bases outside the gene matches: 8. Germline V CDR1 and CDR2: DFQATT, SNEGSKA (reference sequence). DNA of the CDR3: TGCAGTGCTAATCTAGCGGGAGATGGTGATGAGCAGTTCTTC. This codes for CSANLAGDGDEQFF.

V gene TRBV20-1 combines with J gene TRBJ1-2; 7 bases are a match to TRBD1. Trimming removed 2 bases from V and 8 bases from J; junction bases left unmatched: 5. CDR3 length equals 12 residues. The germline V gene has CDR1 DFQATT and CDR2 SNEGSKA (reference sequence). In DNA, the CDR3 is TGCAGTGCTAGACCCGACAGGGACGGCTACACCTTC. Protein: CSARPDRDGYTF.

This clonotype was seen a few times. The J gene is TRBJ2-5, the V gene TRBV7-3; D is uncertain. Trimming removed 2 bases at V and 4 bases at J, with 14 bases between. Germline CDR1 is SGHTA and CDR2 is FQGTGA. The CDR3 contains 15 residues. The CDR3 sequence: CASSLVGWIGETQYF. In nucleotides, the CDR3 is TGTGCCAGCAGCTTAGTTGGCTGGATCGGAGAGACCCAGTACTTC.

The chain has TRBV10-3 and TRBJ1-1; D is ambiguous. Between the trimmed V and J ends, which lost 9 bases and 2 bases, there was a span of 19 bases. The CDR3 length is 15 residues. From germline, CDR1 is ENHRY and CDR2 SYGVKD. The CDR3 DNA reads TGTGCCATGTCTGCCTCACCCTTAACTAACACTGAAGCTTTCTTT. Encoded protein: CAMSASPLTNTEAFF.

The chain couples TRBV5-1 to TRBJ1-4; 8 bases agree with TRBD1. The J segment lost 5 bases and the V segment lost 4 bases, leaving 7 bases of the junction unmatched. Germline V gene data show CDR1 as SGHRS and CDR2 as YFSETQ. The CDR3 is 15 amino acids. CDR3 nucleotide sequence: TGCGCCAGCAGCCGCGGGACAGGCCTCAATGAAAAACTGTTTTTT. This encodes CASSRGTGLNEKLFF.

The chain uses TRBV5-1 and TRBJ2-1, with TRBD2 matching over 11 bases. Germline CDR1 is SGHRS and CDR2 is YFSETQ. This CDR3 is 17 amino acids long. The V and J ends lost 1 base and 9 bases, in that order; junction bases with no gene match: 12. The CDR3 DNA is TGCGCCAGCAGCTTGCGGCCTAGCGGGAGGATTACGGGTGAGCAGTTCTTC. Protein sequence: CASSLRPSGRITGEQFF. The full variable domain, with the rest looked up from reference TRBV5-1 and TRBJ2-1, is KAGVTQTPRYLIKTRGQQVTLSCSPISGHRSVSWYQQTPGQGLQFLFEYFSETQRNKGNFPGRFSGRQFSNSRSEMNVSTLELGDSALYLCASSLRPSGRITGEQFFGPGTRLTVL.

The chain combines TRBV5-1 with TRBJ2-5; TRBD1 matches 10 bases. This CDR3 has 14 amino acids. Germline assignment: CDR1 SGHRS and CDR2 YFSETQ. V lost 4 bases to trimming and J lost 5 bases; unmatched junction nucleotides: 5. The DNA for the CDR3 is TGCGCCAGCAGCAAGACAGGGGGCGCGGAGACCCAGTACTTC. It translates to CASSKTGGAETQYF.

A few counts support this clonotype. The V and J genes are TRBV12-3 or TRBV12-4 and TRBJ1-6; TRBD1 might be the D (6 bases). Trimming cost V 2 bases and J 2 bases, with 10 bases left between them. This CDR3 is 16 amino acids long. The CDR3 sequence is CASSLTGAPYNSPLHF. The CDR3 DNA is TGTGCCAGCAGTTTAACGGGGGCCCCCTATAATTCACCCCTCCACTTT.

The genes are TRBV9 and TRBJ1-1; TRBD1 matches at 8 bases. Germline trimming cut 0 bases from V and 5 bases from J; bases unmatched to any gene: 3. CDR1 is SGDLS, CDR2 YYNGEE, per germline. This CDR3 comprises 14 residues. The CDR3 loop is CASSVGTGGTEAFF. CDR3 nucleotide sequence: TGTGCCAGCAGCGTAGGAACAGGGGGGACTGAAGCTTTCTTT.